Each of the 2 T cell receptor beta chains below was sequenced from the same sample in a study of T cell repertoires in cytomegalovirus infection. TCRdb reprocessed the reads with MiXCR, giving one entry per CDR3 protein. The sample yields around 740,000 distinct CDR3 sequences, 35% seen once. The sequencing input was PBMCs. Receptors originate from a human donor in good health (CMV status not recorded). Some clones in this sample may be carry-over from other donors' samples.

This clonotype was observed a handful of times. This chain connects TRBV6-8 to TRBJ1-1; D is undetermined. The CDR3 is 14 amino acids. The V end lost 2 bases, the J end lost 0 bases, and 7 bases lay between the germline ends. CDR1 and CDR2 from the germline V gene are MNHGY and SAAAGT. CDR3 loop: CASSYRSLNTEAFF. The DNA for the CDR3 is TGTGCCAGCAGTTACAGAAGCCTGAACACTGAAGCTTTCTTT.

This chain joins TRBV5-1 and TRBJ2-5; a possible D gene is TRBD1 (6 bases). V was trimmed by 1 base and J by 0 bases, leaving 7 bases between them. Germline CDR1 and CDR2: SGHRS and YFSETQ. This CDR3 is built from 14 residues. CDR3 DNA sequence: TGCGCCAGCAGCTTGTCAGGGGACCAAGAGACCCAGTACTTC. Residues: CASSLSGDQETQYF.